This TCR beta chain was observed in a study of early T cells in non-severe SARS-CoV-2 infection. Each CDR3 protein is one row after TCRdb ran MiXCR on the 5' RACE reads. This table holds 50,000 to 70,000 distinct CDR3 sequences, around 9% found once. Ten or more counts support this clonotype. The CDR3 spans 17 residues. Trimming cost V 1 base and J 0 bases; bases outside gene matches: 4. CDR1 SEHNR and CDR2 FQNEAQ come from the germline V gene (reference sequence). This chain uses TRBV7-9 with TRBJ2-4, with 9 bases aligning to TRBD2. The sample taken for sequencing was whole blood. The sequence derives from an adult who was a healthcare worker with PCR-confirmed SARS-CoV-2 infection or an uninfected control (not recorded which). CDR3 sequence: CASSLDLAGLAKNIQYF. As DNA, the CDR3 is TGTGCCAGCAGCTTAGATCTAGCGGGACTAGCCAAAAACATTCAGTACTTC.